This T cell receptor beta chain was found in a study of blood T cell repertoires in COVID-19 (dated by TCRdb to 2018 to 2021). About the study as a whole: Samples covering the acute and convalescent phases of COVID-19 were provided by collaborators in the United States, Italy and Spain. The prospective study material was composed of cDNA or gDNA derived from T cells, B-cell-depleted T cells, or PBMCs. Deeply sampled blood TCRbeta repertoires from subjects exposed to, actively infected with, or recovered from COVID-19 were included in the dataset. A freely available public database, intended as a resource for researchers studying the immune response to SARS-CoV-2, is where the repertoires were released. The samples were drawn from the first 160 participants of the ongoing ImmuneRACE study and from some 1,300 subjects provided by 6 global collaborators. Sample metadata almost always included a de-identified subject ID, COVID-19 status, age in years and sex. Where available, HLA class I and class II types were obtained from metadata supplied by the sample provider rather than from assay-based typing.

Reading from cysteine to phenylalanine, the CDR3 counts 17 amino acids. Just the 51-base CDR3 DNA is kept, in frame starting at base 1. CDR1 SGHDT and CDR2 YYEEEE were looked up in the germline V gene. V is pared back by 2 bases and J by 6 bases, with 23 bases lying between the germline termini. Points on this clone: Its antigen target is currently unknown. Per-nucleotide qualities are absent, and no much larger clonotype sits a single base away.

TCRbeta CDR3 regions were amplified from genomic DNA using the immunoSEQ Assay, a bias-controlled multiplex PCR. The paper's processing steps were these. The number of nucleated cells in each sample was estimated by amplification of reference gene primers within the assay. Sequence reads were collapsed and filtered to measure the absolute abundance of every unique TCRbeta CDR3 rearrangement. For each sample, productive Simpson clonality was calculated as the square root of Simpson's diversity index across productive rearrangements. TCRdb re-hosts the immuneACCESS table, in-frame sequences only. Its copies lack some clones; in the studies checked, an unresolved V gene accounts for under half of them, and the cause for the rest is not known. For V, J and clone size, that table is used; D and trimming come from the DNA. The sample has some 68,000 clones on record, 91% of them singletons. The biggest ten clones account for 6% to 7.5% of the sample.

What the work shows at the level of the full study, not this receptor alone: The amount of clinical and demographic metadata varied by source and participant and was provided uncurated.

One collaborating source in Seattle enrolled patients while the patients were actively infected and followed the patients over time throughout the course of disease. Collaborating institutions collected whole blood in K2EDTA tubes following their own protocols. For TCRbeta analysis, collaborators shipped samples in one of three forms: frozen whole blood, isolated PBMCs, or DNA extracted from either of those sample types. The sequenced material came from peripheral blood. This sequence was found in a man in his forties or fifties with COVID-19, enrolled during active disease. This chain joins TRBV5-6 to TRBJ1-2; the D region possibly corresponds to TRBD1 (6 bases align). The CDR3 sequence is CASSLPGHYFEVDGYTF. The bases are TGTGCCAGCAGCTTACCGGGACACTACTTCGAGGTGGATGGCTACACCTTC. The variable domain in full, with residues beyond the CDR3 obtained from the reference TRBV5-6 and TRBJ1-2 genes, is DAGVTQSPTHLIKTRGQQVTLRCSPKSGHDTVSWYQQALGQGPQFIFQYYEEEERQRGNFPDRFSGHQFPNYSSELNVNALLLGDSALYLCASSLPGHYFEVDGYTFGSGTRLTVV.